The clone carrying this T cell receptor (beta chain) was detected only once. Repertoires were generated with immunoSEQ multiplex PCR, while TCRdb's copy carries only in-frame clones and drops some. The table shows some 2.3 million clones, with 80% to 95% occurring only once. V was clipped by 2 bases and J by 3 bases; unmatched bases: 9. Germline V gene data show CDR1 as SNHLY and CDR2 as FYNNEI. This CDR3 region has 17 residues. The record originates from a study of shared clonotypes between healthy human individuals. Sequences were obtained from naive CD4+ T cells from PBMCs. Subset here: CD45RA+ positively selected. This clonotype was obtained from a man between 18 and 29 years old in good health. Some clones in this sample may be carry-over from other donors' samples. The V gene is TRBV2, the J gene TRBJ2-1; 8 bases align to TRBD2. This CDR3 reads CASSELMGLGGYNEQFF. DNA for the CDR3: TGTGCCAGCAGTGAACTAATGGGACTAGGTGGCTACAATGAGCAGTTCTTC.